This T cell receptor (beta chain) emerged from a study of T cell repertoires in cytomegalovirus infection. TCRdb used MiXCR to reprocess the reads, holding one entry per CDR3 protein. This sample yields approximately 770,000 distinct CDR3 sequences, of which 29% are seen a single time; 13% belongs to the top ten. This clonotype was counted only a few times. Its antigen is currently unknown. Trimming pared 5 bases from V and 1 base from J, leaving 14 bases between. This CDR3 is 15 amino acids long. Germline assignment: CDR1 MNHEY and CDR2 SMNVEV (reference sequence). The chain couples TRBV27 to TRBJ1-1; D might be TRBD1 (5 bases). Material: cultured CD8+ T cells from PBMCs, obtained from culture after CMV antigen stimulation. The clonotype originates from a human donor in good health (CMV status not recorded). Some clones in this sample may be carry-over from other donors' samples. CDR3 region: CASSPSGGGNTEAFF. CDR3 nucleotide sequence: TGTGCCAGCAGTCCTAGTGGCGGGGGGAACACTGAAGCTTTCTTT.